Listed below are T cell receptor beta chains from one sample, sequenced in a study of T cells in Graves' hyperthyroidism and ophthalmopathy. One entry per CDR3 protein results from TCRdb running MiXCR on the multiplex PCR reads. The sample contains about 590,000 distinct CDR3 sequences, 11% to 15% of which appear only once. The sample comprised blood. These receptors were taken from a woman under 30 with Graves' ophthalmopathy. CDR3s include the opening cysteine and the closing phenylalanine or tryptophan. The order of the fields is CDR3 length, clone size, V gene, D gene, J gene, CDR3 protein, CDR3 DNA. D genes are given only for firm matches. Not every row has a clone size; where given, it reads once, few, many or a size class.

CDR3 length: 16
clone size: many
V gene: TRBV20-1
D gene: NA
J gene: TRBJ1-2
CDR3 protein: CSARDHFVARYYGYTF
CDR3 DNA: TGCAGTGCTAGAGATCATTTCGTCGCCCGATACTATGGCTACACCTTC

CDR3 length: 14
clone size: few
V gene: TRBV4-2
D gene: TRBD2
J gene: TRBJ2-7
CDR3 protein: CASSQDWGGGEQYF
CDR3 DNA: TGTGCCAGCAGCCAAGATTGGGGGGGAGGAGAGCAGTACTTC

CDR3 length: 14
clone size: few
V gene: TRBV29-1
D gene: TRBD2
J gene: TRBJ2-1
CDR3 protein: CSVEDTREDNEQFF
CDR3 DNA: TGCAGCGTTGAAGACACGCGGGAGGACAATGAGCAGTTCTTC

CDR3 length: 19
clone size: many
V gene: TRBV3-1
D gene: TRBD2
J gene: TRBJ2-1
CDR3 protein: CASSQDRTSGSISYNEQFF
CDR3 DNA: TGTGCCAGCAGCCAAGATCGCACTAGCGGGAGTATATCCTACAATGAGCAGTTCTTC

CDR3 length: 15
clone size: many
V gene: TRBV20-1
D gene: TRBD2
J gene: TRBJ2-5
CDR3 protein: CSASFGLGIKETQYF
CDR3 DNA: TGCAGTGCTTCATTCGGACTAGGAATAAAAGAGACCCAGTACTTC

CDR3 length: 12
clone size: many
V gene: TRBV28
D gene: NA
J gene: TRBJ1-1
CDR3 protein: CASSLGTTEAFF
CDR3 DNA: TGTGCCAGCAGTTTAGGTACCACTGAAGCTTTCTTT

CDR3 length: 17
clone size: NA
V gene: TRBV7-7
D gene: NA
J gene: TRBJ2-6
CDR3 protein: CASSLAEGVSGANVLTF
CDR3 DNA: TGTGCTAGCAGCTTAGCCGAGGGGGTCTCTGGGGCCAACGTCCTGACTTTC

CDR3 length: 12
clone size: few
V gene: TRBV6-1
D gene: NA
J gene: TRBJ2-1
CDR3 protein: CASSPDNNEQFF
CDR3 DNA: TGTGCCAGCAGCCCTGACAACAATGAGCAGTTCTTC

CDR3 length: 15
clone size: NA
V gene: TRBV5-1
D gene: TRBD1
J gene: TRBJ2-5
CDR3 protein: CASSTGTGGTETQYF
CDR3 DNA: TGCGCCAGCAGTACCGGGACAGGGGGTACGGAGACCCAGTACTTC

CDR3 length: 16
clone size: NA
V gene: TRBV3-1
D gene: TRBD2
J gene: TRBJ2-2
CDR3 protein: CASSQTSGRSAGELFF
CDR3 DNA: TGTGCCAGCAGCCAAACTAGCGGGAGATCGGCCGGGGAGCTGTTTTTT

CDR3 length: 13
clone size: few
V gene: TRBV19
D gene: NA
J gene: TRBJ2-7
CDR3 protein: CASSIYISYEQYF
CDR3 DNA: TGTGCCAGTAGTATATACATCTCCTACGAGCAGTACTTC

CDR3 length: 15
clone size: many
V gene: TRBV24-1
D gene: NA
J gene: TRBJ2-5
CDR3 protein: CATSDPDRGRETQYF
CDR3 DNA: TGTGCCACCAGTGATCCGGACCGAGGGAGAGAGACCCAGTACTTC

CDR3 length: 19
clone size: few
V gene: TRBV12-5
D gene: TRBD1
J gene: TRBJ1-6
CDR3 protein: CASGLGRGRTPGQRSPLHF
CDR3 DNA: TGTGCTAGTGGTTTGGGAAGGGGGCGGACCCCCGGACAACGATCACCCCTCCACTTT

CDR3 length: 15
clone size: NA
V gene: TRBV19
D gene: NA
J gene: TRBJ2-4
CDR3 protein: CASSIVGQGGNIQYF
CDR3 DNA: TGTGCCAGTAGTATAGTGGGTCAGGGCGGAAACATTCAGTACTTC

CDR3 length: 15
clone size: few
V gene: TRBV12-3/TRBV12-4
D gene: TRBD1
J gene: TRBJ2-1
CDR3 protein: CASSFGDRGRDEQFF
CDR3 DNA: TGTGCCAGCAGTTTTGGGGACAGGGGGCGGGATGAGCAGTTCTTC

CDR3 length: 16
clone size: few
V gene: TRBV29-1
D gene: TRBD1
J gene: TRBJ2-2
CDR3 protein: CSVAGWGQGRTGELFF
CDR3 DNA: TGCAGCGTTGCGGGTTGGGGACAGGGGAGGACCGGGGAGCTGTTTTTT

CDR3 length: 12
clone size: many
V gene: TRBV29-1
D gene: NA
J gene: TRBJ2-5
CDR3 protein: CSVGRGRETQYF
CDR3 DNA: TGCAGCGTTGGACGGGGGCGAGAGACCCAGTACTTC

CDR3 length: 15
clone size: many
V gene: TRBV7-8
D gene: NA
J gene: TRBJ2-4
CDR3 protein: CASSLARVPKNIQYF
CDR3 DNA: TGTGCCAGCAGCTTAGCGCGAGTTCCCAAAAACATTCAGTACTTC

CDR3 length: 13
clone size: NA
V gene: TRBV15
D gene: NA
J gene: TRBJ1-3
CDR3 protein: CATSSDSGNTIYF
CDR3 DNA: TGTGCCACCAGCAGTGACTCTGGAAACACCATATATTTT

CDR3 length: 13
clone size: many
V gene: TRBV20-1
D gene: NA
J gene: TRBJ2-3
CDR3 protein: CSARDQLSDTQYF
CDR3 DNA: TGCAGTGCTAGAGATCAGCTGTCGGATACGCAGTATTTT